The 15 T cell receptor beta chains below were found in one sample sequenced in a study of T cell changes during pregnancy in multiple sclerosis. Repertoires were generated with immunoSEQ multiplex PCR, while TCRdb's copy carries only in-frame clones and drops some. The sample has under 45,000 clones; 85% to 95% are singletons. Sequences were derived from CD8+ T cells from peripheral blood mononuclear cells, sampled in the third trimester of pregnancy. These receptors came from a female donor with multiple sclerosis, enrolled in a pregnancy study.

This chain joins TRBV19 and TRBJ2-1; D might be TRBD2 (6 bases). CDR3 size: 14 residues. Trimming left V 5 bases short and J 4 bases short, with 12 bases between. Germline V gene lookup returns CDR1 LNHDA and CDR2 SQIVND (reference sequence). The CDR3 sequence is CASSGGLLYNEQFF. In nucleotides, the CDR3 is TGTGCCAGTAGTGGGGGACTTCTTTACAATGAGCAGTTCTTC.

The chain uses TRBV7-8 and TRBJ2-7; 7 bases line up with TRBD2. V lost 6 bases and J lost 0; bases outside the gene matches: 8. Germline V gene sequence: CDR1 SGHVS, CDR2 FQNEAQ. The CDR3 has 15 amino acids. CDR3 region: CASSFRDYLSYEQYF. In nucleotides, the CDR3 is TGTGCCAGCAGTTTCCGGGACTACCTCTCCTACGAGCAGTACTTC.

The chain is built from TRBV4-3 and TRBJ2-7; 9 bases are a match to TRBD2. This CDR3 region has 16 residues. V was pared by 2 bases and J by 6 bases, with 11 bases of the junction left unmatched. Germline loops: CDR1 LGHNA, CDR2 YSLEER. CDR3 amino acids: CASSQLGTSSFGEQYF. The CDR3 DNA reads as TGCGCCAGCAGCCAATTAGGGACTAGCTCCTTCGGCGAGCAGTACTTC.

The chain has TRBV5-8 and TRBJ2-3, with 7 bases that match TRBD2. The junction had 6 bases not matched to a gene; V was cut back by 0 bases and J by 2 bases. The CDR3 runs to 16 residues. CDR1 and CDR2 from the germline V gene are SGHTS and YDEGEE. CDR3 in amino acids: CASSLEAGVVTDTQYF. As DNA, the CDR3 is TGTGCCAGCAGCTTGGAGGCGGGAGTGGTCACAGATACGCAGTATTTT.

V gene TRBV27 combines with J gene TRBJ2-7, with 10 bases matching TRBD2. The CDR3 is 16 amino acids. Germline lookup yields CDR1 MNHEY and CDR2 SMNVEV (reference sequence). Unmatched junction bases numbered 13, after V lost 4 bases and J lost 7 bases. For the CDR3, the DNA is TGTGCCAGCAGTTGGGCTAGCGGGAGTAACTGGGATGAGCAGTACTTC. Protein: CASSWASGSNWDEQYF.

This clone was seen a few times. The chain has TRBV10-3 and TRBJ1-6; TRBD1 matches at 8 bases. Germline values: CDR1 ENHRY, CDR2 SYGVKD. The CDR3 loop spans 13 amino acids. J gave up 8 bases and V 7 bases, and 4 bases lay outside the gene matches. The CDR3 spells CAITGGAYSPLHF. Here the CDR3 DNA reads TGTGCCATCACAGGGGGCGCGTATTCACCCCTCCACTTT.

The V and J genes are TRBV15 and TRBJ1-4; the match to TRBD1 covers 8 bases. This CDR3 spans 16 amino acids. Germline V gives CDR1 LNHNV, CDR2 YYDKDF (reference sequence). V lost 0 bases to trimming and J lost 6 bases; unmatched junction nucleotides: 6. CDR3 protein: CATSRDSGTGDEKLFF. CDR3 sequence (DNA): TGTGCCACCAGCAGAGATTCCGGGACAGGCGATGAAAAACTGTTTTTT.

V usage is TRBV4-2 and J usage is TRBJ2-5; 8 nucleotides match TRBD2. The CDR3 is 15 amino acids. The V segment lost 4 bases and the J segment 0 bases; nucleotides outside the gene matches: 4. Germline V gene data show CDR1 as LGHNA and CDR2 as YNFKEQ. The CDR3 DNA sequence: TGTGCCAGCAGCCCGCATAGCGGGAACCAAGAGACCCAGTACTTC. Protein: CASSPHSGNQETQYF.

The chain carries TRBV7-8 and TRBJ2-3, with 9 bases fitting TRBD2. The CDR3 is 15 amino acids. Trimming removed 8 bases from V and 4 bases from J; junction bases left unmatched: 10. Germline V CDR1 and CDR2: SGHVS, FQNEAQ. In DNA, the CDR3 is TGTGCCAGCTCCTTAGCGGCGGGAGGGGCAGATACGCAGTATTTT. This codes for CASSLAAGGADTQYF. The variable domain in full, with the rest retrieved from reference TRBV7-8 and TRBJ2-3, is GAGVSQSPRYKVAKRGQDVALRCDPISGHVSLFWYQQALGQGPEFLTYFQNEAQLDKSGLPSDRFFAERPEGSVSTLKIQRTQQEDSAVYLCASSLAAGGADTQYFGPGTRLTVL.

This clone appeared once. The gene calls are TRBV7-6 and TRBJ2-7; perhaps TRBD1 as D (6 bases). The CDR3 runs 15 residues. CDR1 is SGHVS and CDR2 is FNYEAQ in the germline V gene. The V end was cut by 5 bases, the J end by 6 bases, with 20 bases between. This chain's CDR3 is CASSLTGLGVFEQYF. CDR3 DNA sequence: TGTGCCAGCAGCCTCACAGGGCTTGGGGTTTTCGAGCAGTACTTC.

CDR3 DNA sequence: TGTGCCACCAGCAGAGATCTACCGACAGGGCCTGGTCAGCCCCAGCATTTT. Protein: CATSRDLPTGPGQPQHF. The chain combines TRBV15 with TRBJ1-5; 7 bases are a match to TRBD1. CDR3 length: 17 amino acids. Trimming removed 0 bases from V and 6 bases from J; junction bases left unmatched: 11. Germline V gene lookup returns CDR1 LNHNV and CDR2 YYDKDF (reference sequence). The full variable domain, its missing parts supplied by reference TRBV15 and TRBJ1-5, is DAMVIQNPRYQVTQFGKPVTLSCSQTLNHNVMYWYQQKSSQAPKLLFHYYDKDFNNEADTPDNFQSRRPNTSFCFLDIRSPGLGDTAMYLCATSRDLPTGPGQPQHFGDGTRLSIL.

This clone was counted only a few times. This sequence joins TRBV7-2 and TRBJ2-7, with 7 bases aligning to TRBD1. The CDR3 is made up of 15 amino acids. CDR1 is SGHTA, CDR2 FQGNSA, per germline. V trimming: 4 bases; J trimming: 1 base; junction bases outside the gene matches: 7. CDR3 sequence reads: CASSWPDRPSYEQYF. In nucleotides, the CDR3 is TGTGCCAGCAGCTGGCCGGACAGGCCATCCTACGAGCAGTACTTC.

The rearrangement links TRBV7-9 to TRBJ2-1, with D perhaps TRBD2 (6 bases). The CDR3 consists of 16 residues. V lost 1 base to trimming and J lost 3 bases, with 13 bases between them. Per germline, CDR1 SEHNR and CDR2 FQNEAQ (reference sequence). The CDR3 here is CASSLGPGRSYNEQFF. In nucleotides, the CDR3 is TGTGCCAGCAGCTTAGGCCCAGGGAGGAGCTACAATGAGCAGTTCTTC.

V gene TRBV7-9 combines with J gene TRBJ1-2; 12 nucleotides match TRBD1. The CDR3 spans 15 residues. The germline gives CDR1 SEHNR, CDR2 FQNEAQ (reference sequence). V lost 2 bases and J lost 7; bases outside the gene matches: 5. DNA for the CDR3: TGTGCCAGCAGCTTACCGGGACAGGGGGCGAGTGGCTACACCTTC. This encodes CASSLPGQGASGYTF.

This clone was observed a single time. The chain couples TRBV10-3 to TRBJ2-2, with 11 nucleotides matching TRBD2. This CDR3 comprises 21 residues. Germline V lookup: CDR1 ENHRY, CDR2 SYGVKD. Germline trimming cut 0 bases from V and 2 bases from J; bases unmatched to any gene: 14. CDR3 sequence: CAISESPRLAGGGNNTGELFF. DNA of the CDR3: TGTGCCATCAGTGAGTCGCCCCGGCTAGCGGGGGGCGGGAATAACACCGGGGAGCTGTTTTTT.